This T cell receptor beta chain is from a study of T-cell memory formation after mild COVID-19. On the study more broadly: TCR clusters showed largely donor specificity.

TCRdb recomputed calls from the 5' RACE reads with MiXCR, one row per CDR3 protein. The sample has 550,000 to 600,000 distinct CDR3 sequences; about 20% are singletons. This CDR3 is 15 amino acids long. CDR1 MNHEY and CDR2 SVGEGT come from the germline V gene. Trimming pared 6 bases from V and 6 bases from J, leaving 17 bases between. The chain recombines TRBV6-2 or TRBV6-3 with TRBJ2-2, with D possibly matching TRBD1 (5 bases). The clonotype originates from an adult woman who had mild COVID-19 (a few samples of this study predate the infection). Cell type and time point are not known. Sequencing was performed on PBMCs or a T cell subset sorted from them (not recorded which). The CDR3 protein is CASRYRQPGPGELFF. In DNA, the CDR3 is TGTGCCAGCAGATATAGACAGCCTGGCCCCGGGGAGCTGTTTTTT.